The clone carrying this TCR beta chain was detected only a few times. The antigen is unknown. As for time point: pre-sensitization, week 0. The treatment denotes: therapeutic diphenylcyclopropenone sensitization with weekly scalp DPC. Each donor was an alopecia patient between 18 and 70 years of age who qualified for DPC. The source of the sample is a study of human T cells and chemical hapten exposure. Across the whole study: Doses of diphenylcyclopropenone went to the patients' scalps weekly throughout the approximately 26-week study.

Broader study findings: Unchanged with DPC sensitization were TCRs above 1 in 1000 frequency.

CDR3 length: 14 amino acids. V lost 3 bases, J lost 4 bases, and 10 bases lay in between. CDR1 and CDR2 (germline): SEHNR, FQNEAQ (reference sequence). Library construction involved attaching unique molecular identifiers to individual cDNA molecules, which allowed quantitative, reproducible TCR counting. TCRdb reanalysed the RACE reads using MiXCR and keeps one entry per CDR3 protein. The sample shows 270,000 or so distinct CDR3 sequences, approximately 7.5% of them seen only once. This sequence was found in a man aged 18 to 35 with alopecia areata. Some clones in this sample may be carry-over from other donors' samples. This chain links TRBV7-9 with TRBJ1-5; a weak D match, TRBD1 (5 bases). The source was whole blood, collected in connection with sensitization to the hapten diphenylcyclopropenone (DPC). CDR3 nucleotide sequence: TGTGCCAGCAGCTTTTCAGGGAATAATCAGCCCCAGCATTTT. It specifies CASSFSGNNQPQHF.